This TCR beta chain was identified in a study of T cells in Graves' hyperthyroidism and ophthalmopathy. Regarding the study as a whole: Blood also carried most thyroid clonotypes expanded above 0.001.

As to this clonotype: Its antigen is still unknown.

Researchers took RNA transcripts and amplified the TCR beta CDR3 regions from them. The TCR CDR3 was amplified in a first-round RT-PCR using the HTBI primer set. TCRdb processed the multiplex PCR reads anew with MiXCR; each CDR3 protein has one entry. The sample has roughly 560,000 distinct CDR3 sequences, about 15% seen once. Each ophthalmopathy patient scored at least 3 on the Clinical Activity Score and at least 4 on NOSPECS grade, with duration under 3 months. Pregnant or lactating patients were excluded, as were those with uncontrolled infection or other autoimmune disease. This CDR3 contains 18 residues. V was clipped by 0 bases and J by 2 bases; unmatched bases: 7. Germline V CDR1 and CDR2: SGHRS, YFSETQ.

This TCR was sampled from a woman aged 40 to 50 with Graves' ophthalmopathy. The rearrangement joins TRBV5-1 to TRBJ2-5; 13 bases map to TRBD2. Sample: blood. In DNA form, the CDR3 reads TGCGCCAGCAGCTTGGGGGGGACTAGCGGGATGGGACAAGAGACCCAGTACTTC. It yields the protein CASSLGGTSGMGQETQYF.